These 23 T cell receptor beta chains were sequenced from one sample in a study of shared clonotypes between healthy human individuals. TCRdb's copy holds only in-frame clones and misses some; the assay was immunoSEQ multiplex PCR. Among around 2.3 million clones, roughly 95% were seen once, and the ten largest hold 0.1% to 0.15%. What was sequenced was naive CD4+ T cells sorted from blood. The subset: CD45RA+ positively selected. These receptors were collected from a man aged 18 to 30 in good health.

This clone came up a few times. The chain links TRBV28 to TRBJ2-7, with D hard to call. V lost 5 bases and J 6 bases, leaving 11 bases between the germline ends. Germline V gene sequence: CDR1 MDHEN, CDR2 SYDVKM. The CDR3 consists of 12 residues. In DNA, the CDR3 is TGTGCCAGCAGTCTACAAAAGGGCGAGCAGTACTTC. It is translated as CASSLQKGEQYF.

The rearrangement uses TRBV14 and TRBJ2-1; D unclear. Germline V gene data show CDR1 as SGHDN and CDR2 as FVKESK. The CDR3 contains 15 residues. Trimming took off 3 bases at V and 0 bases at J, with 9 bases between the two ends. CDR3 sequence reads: CASSHGGYSYNEQFF. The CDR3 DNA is TGTGCCAGCAGCCACGGCGGCTACTCCTACAATGAGCAGTTCTTC.

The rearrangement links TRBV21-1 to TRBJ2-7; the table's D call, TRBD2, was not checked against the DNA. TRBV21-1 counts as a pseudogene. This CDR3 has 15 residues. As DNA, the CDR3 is TGTGCCAGCAGCAAACCAACGGGGAAAGACTACGAGCAGTACTTC. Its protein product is CASSKPTGKDYEQYF.

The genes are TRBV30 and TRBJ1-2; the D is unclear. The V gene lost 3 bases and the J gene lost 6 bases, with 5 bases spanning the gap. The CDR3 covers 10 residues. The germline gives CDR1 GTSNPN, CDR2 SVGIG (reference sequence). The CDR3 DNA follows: TGTGCCTGGAGGAGAGATGGCTACACCTTC. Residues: CAWRRDGYTF.

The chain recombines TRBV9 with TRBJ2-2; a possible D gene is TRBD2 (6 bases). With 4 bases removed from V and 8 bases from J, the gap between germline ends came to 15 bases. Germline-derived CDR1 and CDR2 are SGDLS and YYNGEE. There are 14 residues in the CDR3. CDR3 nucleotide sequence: TGTGCCAGCAGCACCGGGACTGCCGGTGGGGAGCTGTTTTTT. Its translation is CASSTGTAGGELFF.

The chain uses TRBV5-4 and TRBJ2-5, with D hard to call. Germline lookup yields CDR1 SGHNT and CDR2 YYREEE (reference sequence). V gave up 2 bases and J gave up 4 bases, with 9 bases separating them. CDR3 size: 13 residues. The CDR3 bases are TGTGCCAGCAGCTTTAAAGGGATAGAGACCCAGTACTTC. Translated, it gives CASSFKGIETQYF.

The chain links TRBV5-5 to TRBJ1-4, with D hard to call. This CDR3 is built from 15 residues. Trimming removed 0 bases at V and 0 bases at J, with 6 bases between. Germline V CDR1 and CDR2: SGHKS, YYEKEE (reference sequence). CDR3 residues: CASSLAGATNEKLFF. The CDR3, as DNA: TGTGCCAGCAGCTTGGCCGGGGCAACTAATGAAAAACTGTTTTTT.

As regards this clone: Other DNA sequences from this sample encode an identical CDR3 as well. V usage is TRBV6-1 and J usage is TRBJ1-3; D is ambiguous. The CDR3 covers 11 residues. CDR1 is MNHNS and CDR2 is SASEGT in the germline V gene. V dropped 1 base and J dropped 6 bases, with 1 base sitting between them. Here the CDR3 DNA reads TGTGCCAGCAGTGAAGTAAACACCATATATTTT. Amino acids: CASSEVNTIYF.

The CDR3 spells CASGLRGDPQETQYF. CDR3 DNA sequence: TGTGCTAGTGGTTTGCGGGGGGACCCCCAAGAGACCCAGTACTTC. The chain joins TRBV12-5 to TRBJ2-5; the match to TRBD2 covers 7 bases. V lost 2 bases to trimming and J lost 1 base; unmatched junction nucleotides: 4. The germline V gene has CDR1 LGHNT and CDR2 FRNRAP. The CDR3 covers 15 residues.

Here the CDR3 reads CASQGQGARGYTF. The CDR3 nucleotides read TGTGCCAGCCAGGGACAGGGGGCGCGAGGCTACACCTTC. J is TRBJ1-2 and V is TRBV2, with 12 bases aligning to TRBD1. CDR3 size: 13 residues. Germline assignment: CDR1 SNHLY and CDR2 FYNNEI. J lost 8 bases, V lost 8 bases, and 6 bases had no gene match.

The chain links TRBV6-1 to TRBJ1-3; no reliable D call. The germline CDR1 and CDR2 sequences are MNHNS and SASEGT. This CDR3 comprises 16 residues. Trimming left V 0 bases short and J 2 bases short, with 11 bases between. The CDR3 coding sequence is TGTGCCAGCAGTGAAGCGGGTACAGTTGCTGGAAACACCATATATTTT. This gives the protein CASSEAGTVAGNTIYF.

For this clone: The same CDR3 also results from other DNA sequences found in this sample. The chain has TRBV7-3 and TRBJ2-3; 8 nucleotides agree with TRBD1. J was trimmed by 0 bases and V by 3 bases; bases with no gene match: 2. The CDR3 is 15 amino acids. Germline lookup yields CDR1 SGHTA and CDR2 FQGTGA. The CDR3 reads CASSLTGASTDTQYF. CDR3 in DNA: TGTGCCAGCAGCTTGACAGGGGCTAGCACAGATACGCAGTATTTT. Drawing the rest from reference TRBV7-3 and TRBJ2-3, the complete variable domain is GAGVSQTPSNKVTEKGKYVELRCDPISGHTALYWYRQSLGQGPEFLIYFQGTGAADDSGLPNDRFFAVRPEGSVSTLKIQRTERGDSAVYLCASSLTGASTDTQYFGPGTRLTVL.

The CDR3 region is CATMPNGNQPQHF. DNA for the CDR3: TGTGCCACCATGCCCAACGGGAATCAGCCCCAGCATTTT. The chain uses TRBV10-3 and TRBJ1-5; D call uncertain. Germline V gives CDR1 ENHRY, CDR2 SYGVKD. Trimming removed 10 bases at V and 4 bases at J, with 14 bases between. The CDR3 length is 13 residues.

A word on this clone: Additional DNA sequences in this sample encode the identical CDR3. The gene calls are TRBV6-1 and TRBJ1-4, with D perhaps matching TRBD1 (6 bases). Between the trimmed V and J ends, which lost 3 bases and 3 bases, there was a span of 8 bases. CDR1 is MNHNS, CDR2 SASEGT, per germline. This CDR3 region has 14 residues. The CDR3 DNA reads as TGTGCCAGCAGTGAGACAGGACCTAATGAAAAACTGTTTTTT. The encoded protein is CASSETGPNEKLFF.

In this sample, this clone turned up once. The CDR3 sequence: CASSYPGSLNTEAFF. CDR3 coding DNA: TGTGCCAGCAGTTACCCTGGATCCTTGAACACTGAAGCTTTCTTT. The J gene is TRBJ1-1, the V gene TRBV6-6; D not certain. V lost 2 bases and J lost 0, with 10 bases in between. Per the germline V gene, CDR1 is MNHNY and CDR2 is SVGAGI (reference sequence). This CDR3 is built from 15 residues.

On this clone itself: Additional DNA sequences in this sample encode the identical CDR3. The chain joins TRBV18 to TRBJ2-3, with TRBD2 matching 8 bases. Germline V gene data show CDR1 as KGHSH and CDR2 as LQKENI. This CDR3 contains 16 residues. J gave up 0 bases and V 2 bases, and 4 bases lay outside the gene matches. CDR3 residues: CASSPTSGRSTDTQYF. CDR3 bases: TGTGCCAGCTCACCAACCAGCGGGAGAAGCACAGATACGCAGTATTTT.

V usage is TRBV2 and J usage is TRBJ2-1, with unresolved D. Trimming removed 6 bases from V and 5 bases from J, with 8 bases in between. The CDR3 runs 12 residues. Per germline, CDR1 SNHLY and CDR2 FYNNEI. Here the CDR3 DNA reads TGTGCCAGCAGGACGCTTGACAATGAGCAGTTCTTC. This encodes CASRTLDNEQFF.

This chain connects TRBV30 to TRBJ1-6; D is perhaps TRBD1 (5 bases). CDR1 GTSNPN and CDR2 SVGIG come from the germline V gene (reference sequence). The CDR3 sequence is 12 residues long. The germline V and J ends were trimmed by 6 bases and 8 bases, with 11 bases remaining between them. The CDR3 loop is CACDSSDSPLHF. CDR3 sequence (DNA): TGTGCCTGTGACAGCTCCGATTCACCCCTCCACTTT.

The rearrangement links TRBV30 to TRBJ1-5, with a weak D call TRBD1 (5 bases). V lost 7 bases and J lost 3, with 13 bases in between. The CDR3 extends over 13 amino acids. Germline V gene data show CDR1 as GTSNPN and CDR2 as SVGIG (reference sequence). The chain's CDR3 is CAYAPGANQPQHF. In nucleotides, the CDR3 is TGTGCCTATGCTCCCGGGGCCAATCAGCCCCAGCATTTT.

The CDR3 here is CASGAYSGNTIYF. The CDR3 DNA follows: TGTGCCTCCGGAGCGTACTCTGGAAACACCATATATTTT. The chain carries TRBV6-1 and TRBJ1-3; no firm D call. The CDR3 runs to 13 residues. V lost 11 bases and J lost 0, with 11 bases in between. Germline CDR1 reads MNHNS; CDR2 reads SASEGT.

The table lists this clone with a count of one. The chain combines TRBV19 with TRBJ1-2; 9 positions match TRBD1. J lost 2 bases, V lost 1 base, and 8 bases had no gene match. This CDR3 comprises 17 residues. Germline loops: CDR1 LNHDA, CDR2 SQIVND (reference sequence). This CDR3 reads CASSIGYGTGSNYGYTF. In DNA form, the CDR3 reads TGTGCCAGTAGTATAGGGTACGGGACAGGGTCGAACTATGGCTACACCTTC. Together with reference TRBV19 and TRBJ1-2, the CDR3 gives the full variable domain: DGGITQSPKYLFRKEGQNVTLSCEQNLNHDAMYWYRQDPGQGLRLIYYSQIVNDFQKGDIAEGYSVSREKKESFPLTVTSAQKNPTAFYLCASSIGYGTGSNYGYTFGSGTRLTVV.

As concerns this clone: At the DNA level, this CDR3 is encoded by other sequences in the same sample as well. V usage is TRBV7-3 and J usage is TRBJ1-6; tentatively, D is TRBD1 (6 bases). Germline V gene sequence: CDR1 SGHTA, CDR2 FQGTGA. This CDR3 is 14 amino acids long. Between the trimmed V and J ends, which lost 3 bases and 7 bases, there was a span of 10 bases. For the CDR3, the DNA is TGTGCCAGCAGCTTTGGGGGCGGCAATTCACCCCTCCACTTT. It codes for CASSFGGGNSPLHF.

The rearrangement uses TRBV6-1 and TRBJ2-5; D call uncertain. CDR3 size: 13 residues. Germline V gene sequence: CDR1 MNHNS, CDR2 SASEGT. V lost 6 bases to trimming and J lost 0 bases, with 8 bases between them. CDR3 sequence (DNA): TGTGCCAGCAGCCAGCGTAACCAAGAGACCCAGTACTTC. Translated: CASSQRNQETQYF.